The 7 T cell receptor beta chains presented below share a single source sample, sequenced in a study of blood T cells in healthy people across ages. A second PCR, run for roughly 7 to 12 cycles, used a sample-barcoded 5' primer plus a J-beta primer mix. Each CDR3 protein is one row after TCRdb ran MiXCR on the 5' RACE reads. Counted here are nearly 800,000 distinct CDR3 sequences, roughly 56% occurring once; the ten biggest clones make up roughly 25%. Sequencing was done on a sample of blood. The receptors stem from a man aged 35 to 55 in good health.

The J gene is TRBJ2-3, the V gene TRBV27; 8 bases match TRBD1. Germline CDR1 MNHEY, CDR2 SMNVEV (reference sequence). This CDR3 has 15 residues. V gave up 3 bases and J gave up 2 bases; unmatched junction bases: 4. This chain's CDR3 is CASSFTTGATDTQYF. CDR3 nucleotide sequence: TGTGCCAGCAGTTTCACGACAGGGGCCACAGATACGCAGTATTTT.

The V and J genes are TRBV5-1 and TRBJ2-1, with 7 bases that match TRBD2. The J call may be incorrect, as the DNA end agrees better with TRBJ2-7. Germline CDR1 and CDR2: SGHRS and YFSETQ. The CDR3 is 16 amino acids. CDR3 amino acids: CASSLVLGGDYNEQYF. CDR3 coding DNA: TGCGCCAGCAGCTTGGTACTGGGGGGGGACTACAATGAGCAGTACTTC.

The J gene is TRBJ2-3, the V gene TRBV2; D unresolved. Germline V gene data show CDR1 as SNHLY and CDR2 as FYNNEI. The V and J ends lost 6 bases and 4 bases respectively, with 14 bases between them. The CDR3 is 14 amino acids. CDR3 in amino acids: CASSALLSADTQYF. In DNA, the CDR3 is TGTGCCAGCAGCGCCCTCCTATCAGCAGATACGCAGTATTTT.

The V call is TRBV27, the J call TRBJ1-5; 12 nucleotides line up with TRBD1. In germline, CDR1 is MNHEY, CDR2 SMNVEV (reference sequence). This CDR3 contains 17 residues. Trimming took 0 bases from V and 10 from J; bases not matched to a gene: 10. For the CDR3, the DNA is TGTGCCAGCAGTTTATCCGGAGGGACAGGGGGCCGGGGCCCCCAGCATTTT. Its protein product is CASSLSGGTGGRGPQHF.

The genes are TRBV3-1 and TRBJ1-1; no firm D call. From germline, CDR1 is LGHDT and CDR2 YNNKEL (reference sequence). Trimming pared 10 bases from V and 5 bases from J, leaving 11 bases between. The CDR3 contains 11 residues. The CDR3 sequence: CATSGPTEAFF. The DNA of the CDR3 is TGTGCCACAAGCGGTCCAACTGAAGCTTTCTTT. The entire variable domain, with the rest obtained from reference TRBV3-1 and TRBJ1-1, is as follows: DTAVSQTPKYLVTQMGNDKSIKCEQNLGHDTMYWYKQDSKKFLKIMFSYNNKELIINETVPNRFSPKSPDKAHLNLHINSLELGDSAVYFCATSGPTEAFFGQGTRLTVV.

The gene calls are TRBV28 and TRBJ2-7, with D hard to call. The CDR3 length is 12 residues. Trimming took off 3 bases at V and 7 bases at J, with 10 bases between the two ends. Germline V CDR1 and CDR2: MDHEN, SYDVKM. Here the CDR3 DNA reads TGTGCCAGCAGTTTTAGGTTCCGGGAGCAGTACTTC. This codes for CASSFRFREQYF.

This clonotype was seen more than once but under ten times. The chain links TRBV5-1 to TRBJ1-2, with a weak D call TRBD1 (5 bases). Trimming removed 0 bases from V and 0 bases from J, with 9 bases in between. CDR3 length equals 15 residues. CDR1 and CDR2 (germline): SGHRS, YFSETQ. DNA for the CDR3: TGCGCCAGCAGCTTGGGAACGGGACCTAACTATGGCTACACCTTC. It yields the protein CASSLGTGPNYGYTF.